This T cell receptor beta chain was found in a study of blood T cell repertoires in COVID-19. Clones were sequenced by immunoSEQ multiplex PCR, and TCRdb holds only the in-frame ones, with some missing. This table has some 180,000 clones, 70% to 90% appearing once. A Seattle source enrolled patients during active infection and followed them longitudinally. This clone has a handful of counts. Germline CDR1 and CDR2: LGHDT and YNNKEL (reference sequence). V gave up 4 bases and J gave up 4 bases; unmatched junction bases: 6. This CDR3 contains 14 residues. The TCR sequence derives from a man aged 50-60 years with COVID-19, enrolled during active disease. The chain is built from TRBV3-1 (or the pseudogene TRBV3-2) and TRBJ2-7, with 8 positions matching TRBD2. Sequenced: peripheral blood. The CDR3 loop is CASSPGLGGYEQYF. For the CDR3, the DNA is TGTGCCAGCAGCCCGGGACTAGGGGGGTACGAGCAGTACTTC.